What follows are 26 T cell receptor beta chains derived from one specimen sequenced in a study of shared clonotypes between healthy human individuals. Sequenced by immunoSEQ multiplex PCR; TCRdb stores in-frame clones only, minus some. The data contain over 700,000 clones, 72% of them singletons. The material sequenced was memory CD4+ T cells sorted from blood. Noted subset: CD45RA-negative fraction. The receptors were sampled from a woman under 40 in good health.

This chain's CDR3 is CASSLLTDTGELFF. DNA for the CDR3: TGCGCCAGCAGCCTGCTTACAGACACCGGGGAGCTGTTTTTT. The chain couples TRBV5-1 to TRBJ2-2, with D unclear. The length of the CDR3 is 14 residues. The V and J ends lost 4 bases and 3 bases respectively, with 10 bases between them. Per the germline V gene, CDR1 is SGHRS and CDR2 is YFSETQ.

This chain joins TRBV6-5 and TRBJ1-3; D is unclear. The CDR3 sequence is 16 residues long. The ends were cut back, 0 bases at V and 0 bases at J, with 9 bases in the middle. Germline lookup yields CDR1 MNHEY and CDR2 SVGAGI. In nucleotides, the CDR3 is TGTGCCAGCAGTTACTCCTTCCGGGGCTCTGGAAACACCATATATTTT. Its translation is CASSYSFRGSGNTIYF.

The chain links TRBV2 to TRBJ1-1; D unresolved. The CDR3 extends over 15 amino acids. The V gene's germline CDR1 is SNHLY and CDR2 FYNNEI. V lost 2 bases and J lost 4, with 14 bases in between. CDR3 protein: CASSEWVGGSTEAFF. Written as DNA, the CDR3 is TGTGCCAGCAGTGAATGGGTGGGAGGGAGCACTGAAGCTTTCTTT.

CDR3 loop: CASSWTGTGSEKLFF. For the CDR3, the DNA is TGTGCCAGCAGTTGGACTGGGACAGGGAGCGAAAAACTGTTTTTT. The rearrangement joins TRBV6-5 to TRBJ1-4; 9 bases align to TRBD1. V lost 4 bases, J lost 8 bases, and 8 bases stayed unmatched. There are 15 residues in the CDR3. CDR1 is MNHEY, CDR2 SVGAGI, per germline.

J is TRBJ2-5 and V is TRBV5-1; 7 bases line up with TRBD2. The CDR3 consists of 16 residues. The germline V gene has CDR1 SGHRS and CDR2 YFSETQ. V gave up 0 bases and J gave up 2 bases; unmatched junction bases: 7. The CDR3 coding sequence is TGCGCCAGCAGCTTGGGCCTAGCGGCCCTGCAAGAGACCCAGTACTTC. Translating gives CASSLGLAALQETQYF.

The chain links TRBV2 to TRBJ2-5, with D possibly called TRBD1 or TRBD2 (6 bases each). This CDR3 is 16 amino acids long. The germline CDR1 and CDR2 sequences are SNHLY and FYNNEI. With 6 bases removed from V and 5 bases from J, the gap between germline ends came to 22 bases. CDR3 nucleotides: TGTGCCAGCAGCGCCAACTTAGGGGGGCTGGTGGAGACCCAGTACTTC. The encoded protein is CASSANLGGLVETQYF.

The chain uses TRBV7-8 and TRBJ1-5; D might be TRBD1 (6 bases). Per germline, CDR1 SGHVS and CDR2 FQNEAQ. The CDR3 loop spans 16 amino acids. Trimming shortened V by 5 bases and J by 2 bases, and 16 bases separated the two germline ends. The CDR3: CASSLLAGAGNQPQHF. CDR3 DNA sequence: TGTGCCAGCAGCCTGCTGGCAGGGGCGGGCAATCAGCCCCAGCATTTT.

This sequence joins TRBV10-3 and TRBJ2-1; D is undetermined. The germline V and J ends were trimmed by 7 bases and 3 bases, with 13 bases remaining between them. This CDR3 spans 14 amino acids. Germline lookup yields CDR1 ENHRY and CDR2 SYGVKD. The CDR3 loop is CAIKPATNYNEQFF. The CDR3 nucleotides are TGTGCCATCAAGCCCGCGACAAACTACAATGAGCAGTTCTTC.

CDR3: CASSYSGQGNTEAFF. In DNA form, the CDR3 reads TGTGCCAGCAGTTACTCGGGGCAGGGGAACACTGAAGCTTTCTTT. The chain has TRBV6-5 and TRBJ1-1, with D perhaps TRBD1 (5 bases). Between the trimmed V and J ends, which lost 0 bases and 1 base, there was a span of 9 bases. CDR1 and CDR2 from the germline V gene are MNHEY and SVGAGI. CDR3 size: 15 residues.

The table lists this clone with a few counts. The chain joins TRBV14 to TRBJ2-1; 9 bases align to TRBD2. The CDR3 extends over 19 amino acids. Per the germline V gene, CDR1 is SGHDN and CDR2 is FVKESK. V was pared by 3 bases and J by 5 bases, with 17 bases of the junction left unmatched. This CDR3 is CASSHRTPASGTGNNEQFF. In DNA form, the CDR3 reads TGTGCCAGCAGCCATAGGACACCGGCTAGCGGGACCGGCAACAATGAGCAGTTCTTC.

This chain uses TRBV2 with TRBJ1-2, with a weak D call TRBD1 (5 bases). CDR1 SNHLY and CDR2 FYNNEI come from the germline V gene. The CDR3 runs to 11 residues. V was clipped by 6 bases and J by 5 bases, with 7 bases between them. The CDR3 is CASRGEYGYTF. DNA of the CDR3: TGTGCCAGCAGGGGGGAATATGGCTACACCTTC.

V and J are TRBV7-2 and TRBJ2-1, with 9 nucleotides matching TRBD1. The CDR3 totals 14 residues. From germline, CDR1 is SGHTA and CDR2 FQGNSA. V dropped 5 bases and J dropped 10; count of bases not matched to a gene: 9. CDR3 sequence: CASSQTGGVIEQFF. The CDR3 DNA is TGTGCCAGCAGCCAGACAGGGGGAGTTATAGAGCAGTTCTTC.

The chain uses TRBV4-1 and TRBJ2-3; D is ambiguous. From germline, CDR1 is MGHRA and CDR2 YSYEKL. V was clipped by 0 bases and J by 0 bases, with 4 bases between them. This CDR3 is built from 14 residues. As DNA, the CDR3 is TGCGCCAGCAGCCAAGACCCCAGCACAGATACGCAGTATTTT. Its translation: CASSQDPSTDTQYF.

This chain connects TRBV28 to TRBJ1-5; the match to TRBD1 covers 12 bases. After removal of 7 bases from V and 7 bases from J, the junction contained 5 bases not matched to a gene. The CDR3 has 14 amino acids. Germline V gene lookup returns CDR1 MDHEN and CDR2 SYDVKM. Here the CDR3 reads CASKPGQGAQPQHF. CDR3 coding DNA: TGTGCCAGCAAACCGGGACAGGGGGCCCAGCCCCAGCATTTT. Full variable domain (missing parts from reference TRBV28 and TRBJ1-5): DVKVTQSSRYLVKRTGEKVFLECVQDMDHENMFWYRQDPGLGLRLIYFSYDVKMKEKGDIPEGYSVSREKKERFSLILESASTNQTSMYLCASKPGQGAQPQHFGDGTRLSIL.

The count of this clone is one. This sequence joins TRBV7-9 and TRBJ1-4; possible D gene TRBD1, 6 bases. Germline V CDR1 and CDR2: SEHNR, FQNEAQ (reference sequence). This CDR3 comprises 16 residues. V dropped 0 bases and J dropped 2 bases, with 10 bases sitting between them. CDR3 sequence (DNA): TGTGCCAGCAGCTTAGCGTGGACAGTTACTAATGAAAAACTGTTTTTT. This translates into CASSLAWTVTNEKLFF.

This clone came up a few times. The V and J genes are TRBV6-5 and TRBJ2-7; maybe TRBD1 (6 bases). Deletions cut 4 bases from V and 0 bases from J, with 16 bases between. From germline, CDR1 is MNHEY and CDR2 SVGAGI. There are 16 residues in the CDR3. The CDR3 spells CASSSLLRTASYEQYF. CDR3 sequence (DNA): TGTGCCAGCAGTTCACTATTAAGGACAGCCTCCTACGAGCAGTACTTC.

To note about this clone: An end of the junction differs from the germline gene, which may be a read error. The CDR3: CASSLEAGDTEAFF. In DNA form, the CDR3 reads TGTGCCAGCAGCCTAGAAGCGGGGGACACTGAAGCTTTCTTT. This sequence joins TRBV11-3 and TRBJ1-1, with D tentatively TRBD1 (5 bases). The CDR3 extends over 14 amino acids. Per the germline V gene, CDR1 is SGHNT and CDR2 is YENEEA.

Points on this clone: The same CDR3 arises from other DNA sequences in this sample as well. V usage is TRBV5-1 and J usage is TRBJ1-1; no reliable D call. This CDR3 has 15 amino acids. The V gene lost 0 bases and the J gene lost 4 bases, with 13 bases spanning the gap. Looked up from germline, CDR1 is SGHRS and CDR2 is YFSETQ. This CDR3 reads CASSLEWGGVTEAFF. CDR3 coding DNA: TGCGCCAGCAGCTTGGAGTGGGGTGGCGTCACTGAAGCTTTCTTT.

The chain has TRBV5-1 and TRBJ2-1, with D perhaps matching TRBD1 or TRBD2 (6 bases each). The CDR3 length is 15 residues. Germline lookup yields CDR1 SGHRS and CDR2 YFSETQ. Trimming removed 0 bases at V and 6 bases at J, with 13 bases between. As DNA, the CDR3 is TGCGCCAGCAGCTTGGCCCTAGGAGGGGGCAATGAGCAGTTCTTC. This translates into CASSLALGGGNEQFF.

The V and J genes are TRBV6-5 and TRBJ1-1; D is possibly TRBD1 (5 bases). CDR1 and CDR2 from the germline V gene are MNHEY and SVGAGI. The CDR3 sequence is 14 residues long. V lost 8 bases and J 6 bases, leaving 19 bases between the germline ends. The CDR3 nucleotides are TGTGCCAGCGGAACTGGGGCATTTAAGGCTGAAGCTTTCTTT. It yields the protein CASGTGAFKAEAFF.

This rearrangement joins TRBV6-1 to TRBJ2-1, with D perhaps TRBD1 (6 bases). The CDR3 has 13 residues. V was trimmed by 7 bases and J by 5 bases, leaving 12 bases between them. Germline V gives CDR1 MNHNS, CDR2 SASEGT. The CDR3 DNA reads TGTGCCAGCACCGGACAGATAGACAATGAGCAGTTCTTC. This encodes CASTGQIDNEQFF.

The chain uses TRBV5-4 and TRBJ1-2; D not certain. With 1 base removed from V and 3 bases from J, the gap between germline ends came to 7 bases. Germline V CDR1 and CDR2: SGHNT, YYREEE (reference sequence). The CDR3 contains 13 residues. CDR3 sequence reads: CASSLMEHYGYTF. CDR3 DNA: TGTGCCAGCAGCTTGATGGAACACTATGGCTACACCTTC.

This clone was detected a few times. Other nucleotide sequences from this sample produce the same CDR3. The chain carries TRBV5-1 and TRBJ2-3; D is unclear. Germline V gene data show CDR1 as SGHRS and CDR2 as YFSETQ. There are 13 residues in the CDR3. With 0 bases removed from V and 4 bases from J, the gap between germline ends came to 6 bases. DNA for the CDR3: TGCGCCAGCAGCTTGGGGCCCGCAGATACGCAGTATTTT. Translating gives CASSLGPADTQYF. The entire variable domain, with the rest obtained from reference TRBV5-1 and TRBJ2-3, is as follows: KAGVTQTPRYLIKTRGQQVTLSCSPISGHRSVSWYQQTPGQGLQFLFEYFSETQRNKGNFPGRFSGRQFSNSRSEMNVSTLELGDSALYLCASSLGPADTQYFGPGTRLTVL.

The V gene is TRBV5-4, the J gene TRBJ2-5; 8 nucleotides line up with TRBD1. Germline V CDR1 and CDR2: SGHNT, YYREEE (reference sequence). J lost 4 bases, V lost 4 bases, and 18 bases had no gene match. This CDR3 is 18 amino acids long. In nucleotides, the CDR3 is TGTGCCAGCAGCCCCACCGATTACGGACAGGGTATCGCAGAGACCCAGTACTTC. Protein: CASSPTDYGQGIAETQYF.

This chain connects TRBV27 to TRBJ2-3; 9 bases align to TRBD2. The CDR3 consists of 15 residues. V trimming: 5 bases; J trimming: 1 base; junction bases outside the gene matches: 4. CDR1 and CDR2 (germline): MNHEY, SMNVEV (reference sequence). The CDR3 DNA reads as TGTGCCAGCAGTCCTATAGCGGGAGGCACAGATACGCAGTATTTT. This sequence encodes CASSPIAGGTDTQYF.

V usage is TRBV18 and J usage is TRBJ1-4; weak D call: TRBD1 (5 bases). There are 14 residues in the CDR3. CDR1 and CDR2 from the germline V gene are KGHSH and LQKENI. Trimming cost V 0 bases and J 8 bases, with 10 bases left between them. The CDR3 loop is CASSPPGAEEKLFF. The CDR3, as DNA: TGTGCCAGCTCACCACCAGGGGCGGAGGAAAAACTGTTTTTT.